This entry features one TCR beta chain sequence. Treatment of the sample: around 19 received Ad26.COV2.S at low or high dose, single or two shots; roughly five received placebo; per-sample allocation not given. Samples analyzed were those drawn on day 63 after the first vaccine or placebo injection. The data originate from a study of Ad26.COV2.S vaccination and SARS-CoV-2 variants. Germline trimming cut 3 bases from V and 6 bases from J; bases unmatched to any gene: 10. The CDR3 loop spans 15 amino acids. CDR1 is SQVTM and CDR2 is ANQGSEA in the germline V gene. The protocol was immunoSEQ multiplex PCR, while the TCRdb copy is restricted to in-frame clones and leaves out a portion. The sample shows about 350,000 clones, 75% to 90% of them seen only once.

This specimen was peripheral blood, taken in a trial of Ad26.COV2.S vaccine versus placebo. The sequence was obtained from a person between 18 and 59 years old who received the Ad26.COV2.S COVID-19 vaccine or a placebo. J is TRBJ2-1 and V is TRBV29-1, with 8 nucleotides matching TRBD1. The CDR3 DNA follows: TGCAGCGTTGATTCCTCGACAGGGGTCGGCAATGAGCAGTTCTTC. This codes for CSVDSSTGVGNEQFF.